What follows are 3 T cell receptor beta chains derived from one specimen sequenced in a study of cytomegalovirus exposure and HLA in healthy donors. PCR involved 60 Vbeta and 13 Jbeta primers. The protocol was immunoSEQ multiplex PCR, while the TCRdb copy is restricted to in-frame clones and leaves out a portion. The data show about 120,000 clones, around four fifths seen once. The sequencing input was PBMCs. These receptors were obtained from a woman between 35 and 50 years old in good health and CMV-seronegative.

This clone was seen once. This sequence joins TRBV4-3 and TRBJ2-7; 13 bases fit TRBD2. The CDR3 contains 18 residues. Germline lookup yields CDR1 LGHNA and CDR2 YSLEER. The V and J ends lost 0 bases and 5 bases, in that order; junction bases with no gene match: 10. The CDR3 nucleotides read TGCGCCAGCAGCCAAGATCCCGGGACTAGCGGGGTGGGCCACGAGCAGTACTTC. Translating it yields CASSQDPGTSGVGHEQYF.

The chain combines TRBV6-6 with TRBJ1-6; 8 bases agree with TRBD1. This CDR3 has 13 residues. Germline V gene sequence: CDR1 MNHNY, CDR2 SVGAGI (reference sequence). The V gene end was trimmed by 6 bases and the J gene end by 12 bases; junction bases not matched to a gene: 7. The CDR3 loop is CASSSEGQVPLHF. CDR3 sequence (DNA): TGTGCCAGCAGCTCGGAGGGACAGGTACCCCTCCACTTT.

CDR3 region: CASSQDDLAGDYEQYF. The CDR3 region has the DNA TGCGCCAGCAGCCAAGACGACCTAGCGGGAGACTACGAGCAGTACTTC. This chain links TRBV4-1 with TRBJ2-7, with 10 nucleotides matching TRBD2. Germline V CDR1 and CDR2: MGHRA, YSYEKL. Trimming took 0 bases from V and 3 from J; bases not matched to a gene: 5. The CDR3 has 16 amino acids.